Sequencing of this T cell receptor beta chain was carried out in a study of blood T cells in healthy people across ages. Using a J-beta primer mix together with a sample-barcoded 5' primer, a second PCR was run for about 7 to 12 cycles. TCRdb analysed the 5' RACE reads with MiXCR anew, one entry per CDR3 protein. Among roughly 1.4 million distinct CDR3 sequences, roughly 59% were seen once, and the ten largest hold over 5%. CDR3 length: 12 amino acids. Germline V gives CDR1 MNHEY, CDR2 SVGAGI. This sequence joins TRBV6-5 and TRBJ2-5; D possibly corresponds to TRBD2 (6 bases). The better agreement between TRBJ2-7 and the DNA end casts doubt on the J call. The sequenced sample was blood. This sequence originates from a man aged 18-30 years in good health. CDR3 sequence (DNA): TGTGCCAGCGGGGAGGTCACCTACGAGCAGTACTTC. Its translation: CASGEVTYEQYF.